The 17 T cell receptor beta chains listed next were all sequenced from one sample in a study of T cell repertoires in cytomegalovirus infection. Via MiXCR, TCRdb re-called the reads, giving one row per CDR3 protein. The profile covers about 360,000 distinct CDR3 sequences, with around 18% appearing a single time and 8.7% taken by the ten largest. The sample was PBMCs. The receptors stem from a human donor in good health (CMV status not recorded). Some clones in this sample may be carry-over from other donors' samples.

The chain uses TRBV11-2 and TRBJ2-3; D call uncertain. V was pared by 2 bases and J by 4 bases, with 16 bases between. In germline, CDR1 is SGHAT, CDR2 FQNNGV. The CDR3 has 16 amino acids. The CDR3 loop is CASSLSLVERSDTQYF. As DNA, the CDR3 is TGTGCCAGCAGCTTAAGTTTGGTGGAAAGGTCAGATACGCAGTATTTT.

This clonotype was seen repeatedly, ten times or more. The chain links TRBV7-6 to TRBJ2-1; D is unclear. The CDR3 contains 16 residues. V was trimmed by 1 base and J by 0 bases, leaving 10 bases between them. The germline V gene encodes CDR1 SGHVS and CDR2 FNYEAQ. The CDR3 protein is CASSLEPAYSYNEQFF. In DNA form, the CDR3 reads TGTGCCAGCAGCTTAGAACCCGCTTACTCCTACAATGAGCAGTTCTTC.

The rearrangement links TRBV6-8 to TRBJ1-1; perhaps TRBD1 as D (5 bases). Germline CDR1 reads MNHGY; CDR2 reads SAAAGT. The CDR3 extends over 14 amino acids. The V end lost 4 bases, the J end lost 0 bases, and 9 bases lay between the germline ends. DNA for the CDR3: TGTGCCAGCAGTTCCACGACAGTGAACACTGAAGCTTTCTTT. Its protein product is CASSSTTVNTEAFF.

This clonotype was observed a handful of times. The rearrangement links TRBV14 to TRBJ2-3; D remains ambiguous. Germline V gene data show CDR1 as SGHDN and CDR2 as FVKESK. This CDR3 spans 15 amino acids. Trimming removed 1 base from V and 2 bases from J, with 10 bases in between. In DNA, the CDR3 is TGTGCCAGCAGCCAAGTCTCGCGGTCCACAGATACGCAGTATTTT. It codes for CASSQVSRSTDTQYF.

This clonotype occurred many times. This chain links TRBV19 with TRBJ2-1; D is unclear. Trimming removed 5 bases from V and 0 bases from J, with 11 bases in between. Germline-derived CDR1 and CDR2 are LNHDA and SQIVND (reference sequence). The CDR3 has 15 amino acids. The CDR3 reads CASSRAWSSYNEQFF. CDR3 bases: TGTGCCAGTAGTCGGGCATGGAGCTCCTACAATGAGCAGTTCTTC.

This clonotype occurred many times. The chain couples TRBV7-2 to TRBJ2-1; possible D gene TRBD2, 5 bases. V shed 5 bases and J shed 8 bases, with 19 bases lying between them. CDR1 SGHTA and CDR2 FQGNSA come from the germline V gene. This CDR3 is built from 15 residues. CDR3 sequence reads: CASSLQSAVAHEQFF. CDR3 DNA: TGTGCCAGCAGCCTCCAGTCAGCGGTTGCCCATGAGCAGTTCTTC.

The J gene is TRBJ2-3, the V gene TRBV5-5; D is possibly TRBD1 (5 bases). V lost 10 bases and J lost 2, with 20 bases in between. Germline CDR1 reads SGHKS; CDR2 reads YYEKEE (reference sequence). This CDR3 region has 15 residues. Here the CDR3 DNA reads TGTGCCGAAGGGGCGGTGACGGGTTCCACAGATACGCAGTATTTT. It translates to CAEGAVTGSTDTQYF.

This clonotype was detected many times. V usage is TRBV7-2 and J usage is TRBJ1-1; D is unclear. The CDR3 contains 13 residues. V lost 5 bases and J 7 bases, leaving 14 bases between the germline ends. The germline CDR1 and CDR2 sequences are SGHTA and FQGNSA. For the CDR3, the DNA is TGTGCCAGCAGCCCCTATGGGGTCGGTGAAGCTTTCTTT. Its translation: CASSPYGVGEAFF.

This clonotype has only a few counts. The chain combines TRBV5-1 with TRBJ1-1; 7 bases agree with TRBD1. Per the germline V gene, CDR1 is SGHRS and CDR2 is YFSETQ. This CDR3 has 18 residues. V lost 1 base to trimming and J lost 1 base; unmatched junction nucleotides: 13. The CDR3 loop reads CASSLFETGSSSNTEAFF. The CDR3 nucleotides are TGCGCCAGCAGCTTGTTTGAGACAGGGTCGTCATCGAACACTGAAGCTTTCTTT.

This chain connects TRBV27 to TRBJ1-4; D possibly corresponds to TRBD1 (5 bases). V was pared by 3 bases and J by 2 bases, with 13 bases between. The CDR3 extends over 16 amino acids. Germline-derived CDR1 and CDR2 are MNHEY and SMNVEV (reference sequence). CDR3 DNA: TGTGCCAGCAGTTTGGTGGGGGTCCCGACTAATGAAAAACTGTTTTTT. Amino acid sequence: CASSLVGVPTNEKLFF.

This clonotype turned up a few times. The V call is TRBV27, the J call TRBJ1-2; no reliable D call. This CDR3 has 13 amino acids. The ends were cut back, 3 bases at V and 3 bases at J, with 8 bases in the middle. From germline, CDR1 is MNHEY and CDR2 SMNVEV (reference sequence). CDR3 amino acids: CASSLRTHYGYTF. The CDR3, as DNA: TGTGCCAGCAGTTTGAGGACTCACTATGGCTACACCTTC.

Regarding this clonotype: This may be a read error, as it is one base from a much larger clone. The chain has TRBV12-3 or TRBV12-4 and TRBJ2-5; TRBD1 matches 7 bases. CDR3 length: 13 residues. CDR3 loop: CATNRGGWENQYF. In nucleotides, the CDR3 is TGTGCCACTAACAGGGGTGGATGGGAGAACCAGTACTTC.

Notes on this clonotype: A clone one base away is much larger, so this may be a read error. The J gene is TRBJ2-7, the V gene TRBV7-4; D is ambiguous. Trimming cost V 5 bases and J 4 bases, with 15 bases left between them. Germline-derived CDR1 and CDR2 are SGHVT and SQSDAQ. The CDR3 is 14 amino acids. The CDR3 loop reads CASSRRATDYEQYF. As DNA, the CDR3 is TGTGCCAGCAGCCGCCGGGCCACGGATTACGAGCAGTACTTC. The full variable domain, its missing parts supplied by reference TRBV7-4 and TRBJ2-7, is GAGVSQSPRYKVAKRGRDVALRCDSISGHVTLYWYRQTLGQGSEVLTYSQSDAQRDKSGRPSGRFSAERPERSVSTLKIQRTEQGDSAVYLCASSRRATDYEQYFGPGTRLTVT.

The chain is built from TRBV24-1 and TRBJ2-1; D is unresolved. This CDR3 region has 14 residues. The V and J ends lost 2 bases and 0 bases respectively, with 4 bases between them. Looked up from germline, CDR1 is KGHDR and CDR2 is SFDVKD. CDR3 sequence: CATSDSSSYNEQFF. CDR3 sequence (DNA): TGTGCCACCAGTGATTCCAGCTCCTACAATGAGCAGTTCTTC.

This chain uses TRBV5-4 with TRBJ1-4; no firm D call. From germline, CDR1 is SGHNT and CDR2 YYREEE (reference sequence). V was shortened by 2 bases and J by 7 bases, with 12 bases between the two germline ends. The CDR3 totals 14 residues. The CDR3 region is CASSFWGEAEKLFF. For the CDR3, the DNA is TGTGCCAGCAGCTTTTGGGGAGAAGCTGAAAAACTGTTTTTT.

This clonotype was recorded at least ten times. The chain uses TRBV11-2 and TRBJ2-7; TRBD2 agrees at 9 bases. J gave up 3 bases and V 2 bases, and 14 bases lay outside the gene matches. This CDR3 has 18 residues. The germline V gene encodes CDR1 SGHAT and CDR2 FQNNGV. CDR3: CASSLLNVGGRAFYEQYF. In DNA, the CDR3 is TGTGCCAGCAGCTTACTCAATGTCGGCGGGAGGGCCTTCTACGAGCAGTACTTC.

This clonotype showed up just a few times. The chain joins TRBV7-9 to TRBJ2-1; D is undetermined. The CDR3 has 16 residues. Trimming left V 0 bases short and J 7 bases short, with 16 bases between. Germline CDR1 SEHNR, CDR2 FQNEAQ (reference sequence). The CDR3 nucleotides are TGTGCCAGCAGCTTAGCGAAGGCCTTCATATGGAATGAGCAGTTCTTC. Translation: CASSLAKAFIWNEQFF.